This is a list of T cell receptor beta chains from one sample in a study of T cell responses to AZD1222 COVID-19 vaccine. TCRdb keeps only in-frame clones here, not all; method: immunoSEQ multiplex PCR. The sample lists some 130,000 clones; about 93% were seen once. The input for sequencing was peripheral blood, taken 28 days after the second AZD1222 dose. The source of these receptors is an adult who received the AZD1222 COVID-19 vaccine. CDR3s include the opening cysteine and the closing phenylalanine or tryptophan. D genes are given only for firm matches. Size values are once, few and many counts, or a class for expanded clones, and some rows have none.

d_call,clone_size,cdr3_length,j_call,v_call,cdr3_aa,cdr3_nt
.,.,14,TRBJ1-2,TRBV6-5,CASSPFMVNYGYTF,TGTGCCAGCAGCCCCTTCATGGTGAACTATGGCTACACCTTC
.,.,14,TRBJ2-1,TRBV13,CASSLETENNEQFF,TGTGCCAGCAGCTTAGAGACAGAAAACAATGAGCAGTTCTTC
.,.,12,TRBJ1-1,TRBV19,CASSFGPRGAFF,TGTGCCAGTAGTTTTGGACCGCGGGGAGCTTTCTTT
TRBD1,.,14,TRBJ1-2,TRBV18,CASSPDRVGYGYTF,TGTGCCAGCTCACCGGACAGGGTGGGCTATGGCTACACCTTC
.,.,12,TRBJ2-1,TRBV29-1,CSVEWTYNEQFF,TGCAGCGTGGAATGGACCTACAATGAGCAGTTCTTC
TRBD2,.,16,TRBJ2-2,TRBV19,CASGGGVRANTGELFF,TGTGCCAGTGGGGGAGGGGTTAGGGCGAACACCGGGGAGCTGTTTTTT
.,.,12,TRBJ1-4,TRBV4-2,CASSPLGEKLFF,TGTGCCAGCAGCCCCCTCGGTGAAAAACTGTTTTTT
.,.,15,TRBJ2-1,TRBV29-1,CSVVHTGAMYNEQFF,TGCAGCGTTGTACACACGGGGGCTATGTACAATGAGCAGTTCTTC
.,.,16,TRBJ1-4,TRBV2,CASRDGQVALNEKLFF,TGTGCCAGCAGAGACGGCCAGGTGGCCCTTAATGAAAAACTGTTTTTT
.,.,15,TRBJ1-2,TRBV4-3,CASSQDMVGMEGYTF,TGCGCCAGCAGCCAAGATATGGTCGGAATGGAGGGCTACACCTTC
TRBD1,few,15,TRBJ1-5,TRBV4-1,CASSQIDRANQPQHF,TGCGCCAGCAGCCAGATTGACAGGGCCAATCAGCCCCAGCATTTT
.,.,13,TRBJ1-6,TRBV6-5,CASRGNYNSPLHF,TGTGCCAGCAGGGGGAATTATAATTCACCCCTCCACTTT
.,.,12,TRBJ1-2,TRBV11-2,CASSLGQYGYTF,TGTGCCAGCAGCCTTGGACAGTATGGCTACACCTTC
TRBD1,.,15,TRBJ1-2,TRBV5-1,CASSFQGQGHYGYTF,TGCGCCAGCAGCTTCCAAGGACAGGGCCACTATGGCTACACCTTC
.,.,13,TRBJ2-7,TRBV12-3/TRBV12-4,CASILRWGREQYF,TGTGCCAGCATCCTGAGATGGGGTCGCGAGCAGTACTTC
.,.,15,TRBJ1-2,TRBV4-2,CASSQDLGGNYGYTF,TGTGCCAGCAGCCAAGATCTCGGGGGCAACTATGGCTACACCTTC
.,.,16,TRBJ1-6,TRBV30,CAWSVSGAGVGSPLHF,TGTGCCTGGAGTGTATCGGGGGCGGGTGTGGGTTCACCCCTCCACTTT
.,.,13,TRBJ2-5,TRBV29-1,CSVDDPYQETQYF,TGCAGCGTTGACGACCCGTACCAAGAGACCCAGTACTTC
.,.,13,TRBJ1-3,TRBV29-1,CSVEIRSENTIYF,TGCAGCGTTGAAATTCGGTCGGAAAACACCATATATTTT
.,.,13,TRBJ2-5,TRBV6-5,CASSRTVQETQYF,TGTGCCAGCAGCCGGACGGTGCAAGAGACCCAGTACTTC
.,.,13,TRBJ1-1,TRBV10-3,CAISEWEGGEAFF,TGTGCCATCAGTGAATGGGAGGGGGGGGAAGCTTTCTTT
.,.,19,TRBJ1-5,TRBV12-2,CASRLVRVGRPGGNQPQHF,TGTGCAAGTCGCTTAGTTAGGGTTGGGAGGCCTGGGGGGAACCAGCCCCAGCATTTT
.,.,15,TRBJ2-3,TRBV5-5,CASKRSWGYTDTQYF,TGTGCCAGCAAGCGGTCTTGGGGATACACAGATACGCAGTATTTT
.,.,13,TRBJ1-1,TRBV2,CASSSGAWTEAFF,TGTGCCAGCAGTTCAGGGGCATGGACTGAAGCTTTCTTT
TRBD1,.,15,TRBJ2-3,TRBV28,CASSIRTGNTDTQYF,TGTGCCAGCAGTATCCGGACAGGAAACACAGATACGCAGTATTTT
.,.,14,TRBJ1-6,TRBV4-3,CASSHLRGGSPLHF,TGCGCCAGCAGCCACCTAAGAGGGGGATCACCCCTCCACTTT
.,.,13,TRBJ1-1,TRBV12-3/TRBV12-4,CASSFSTVPLAFF,TGTGCCAGCAGTTTCTCGACGGTTCCCCTAGCTTTCTTT
TRBD1,.,16,TRBJ1-6,TRBV18,CASSPWDRGSDSPLHF,TGTGCCAGCTCACCTTGGGACAGGGGGTCCGATTCACCCCTCCACTTT
TRBD1,.,13,TRBJ1-5,TRBV12-3/TRBV12-4,CASGQGVNQPQHF,TGTGCCAGCGGACAGGGGGTTAATCAGCCCCAGCATTTT
.,.,16,TRBJ2-5,TRBV19,CASSIDPGAQGETQYF,TGTGCCAGTAGTATAGACCCCGGGGCACAAGGGGAGACCCAGTACTTC
.,.,17,TRBJ2-2,TRBV19,CASSSPGAGWNTGELFF,TGTGCCAGTAGTAGTCCGGGAGCAGGGTGGAACACCGGGGAGCTGTTTTTT
.,.,15,TRBJ1-3,TRBV19,CASSMQVHSGNTIYF,TGTGCCAGTAGTATGCAGGTCCACTCTGGAAACACCATATATTTT
TRBD2,.,14,TRBJ2-3,TRBV10-3,CAISQTSGGNTQYF,TGTGCCATCAGCCAGACTAGCGGGGGAAATACGCAGTATTTT
.,.,15,TRBJ2-1,TRBV3-1/TRBV3-2,CASSQDVSGWDEQFF,TGTGCCAGCAGCCAAGACGTTTCAGGGTGGGATGAGCAGTTCTTC
.,.,13,TRBJ1-2,TRBV28,CASRPGQFYGYTF,TGTGCCAGCAGACCCGGACAGTTCTATGGCTACACCTTC
TRBD1,.,17,TRBJ1-6,TRBV18,CASSPSPGQEPGSPLHF,TGTGCCAGCTCACCCTCCCCGGGACAGGAGCCCGGATCACCCCTCCACTTT
TRBD1,.,18,TRBJ1-4,TRBV27,CASSTYRGRAGTNEKLFF,TGTGCCAGCAGTACATACAGGGGCCGCGCGGGAACTAATGAAAAACTGTTTTTT
TRBD2,.,18,TRBJ2-3,TRBV4-2,CASSQEGVGGAGTDTQYF,TGTGCCAGCAGCCAAGAAGGGGTCGGGGGGGCCGGAACAGATACGCAGTATTTT
TRBD1,.,12,TRBJ2-7,TRBV27,CASNPLSTGTAF,TGTGCCAGCAACCCCCTCAGTACCGGGACAGCTTTC
TRBD1,.,12,TRBJ2-2,TRBV10-3,CASRTGIGELFF,TGTGCCAGCCGGACAGGGATCGGGGAGCTGTTTTTT
TRBD1,.,16,TRBJ2-5,TRBV11-3,CASSIDRDRTQETQYF,TGTGCCAGCAGCATAGACCGGGACAGGACGCAAGAGACCCAGTACTTC
TRBD1,.,14,TRBJ1-6,TRBV28,CASRTGSYNSPLHF,TGTGCCAGCAGGACAGGGTCCTATAATTCACCCCTCCACTTT
.,.,15,TRBJ1-4,TRBV5-8,CASSRGVVTNEKLFF,TGTGCCAGCAGCAGGGGGGTAGTAACTAATGAAAAACTGTTTTTT
TRBD1,.,15,TRBJ2-1,TRBV2,CASSLDRGGHNEQFF,TGTGCCAGCAGTTTGGACAGGGGAGGTCACAATGAGCAGTTCTTC